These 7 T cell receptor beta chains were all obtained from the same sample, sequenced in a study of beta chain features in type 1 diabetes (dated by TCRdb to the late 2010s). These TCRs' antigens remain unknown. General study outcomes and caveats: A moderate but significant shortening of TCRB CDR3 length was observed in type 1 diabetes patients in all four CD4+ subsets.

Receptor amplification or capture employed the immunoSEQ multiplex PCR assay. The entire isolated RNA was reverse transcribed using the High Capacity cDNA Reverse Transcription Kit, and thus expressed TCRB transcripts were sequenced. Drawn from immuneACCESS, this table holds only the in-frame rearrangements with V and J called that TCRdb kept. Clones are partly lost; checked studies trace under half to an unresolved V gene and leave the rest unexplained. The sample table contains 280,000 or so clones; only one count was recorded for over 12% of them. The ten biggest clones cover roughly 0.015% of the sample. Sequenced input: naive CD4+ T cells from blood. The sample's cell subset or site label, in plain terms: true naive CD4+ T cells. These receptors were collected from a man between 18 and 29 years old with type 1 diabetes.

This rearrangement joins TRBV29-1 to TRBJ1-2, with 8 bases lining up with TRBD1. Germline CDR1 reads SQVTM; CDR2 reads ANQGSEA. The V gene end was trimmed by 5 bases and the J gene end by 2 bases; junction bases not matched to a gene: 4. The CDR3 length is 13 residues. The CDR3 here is CSVRTGTNYGYTF. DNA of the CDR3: TGCAGCGTTCGGACAGGGACCAACTATGGCTACACCTTC.

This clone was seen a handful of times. The CDR3 protein is CASARETQYF. As DNA, the CDR3 is TGTGCCAGCGCGCGAGAGACCCAGTACTTC. The chain has TRBV28 and TRBJ2-5; D call uncertain. CDR1 is MDHEN, CDR2 SYDVKM, per germline. Trimming stripped 8 bases from V and 4 bases from J, with 5 bases between. The CDR3 has 10 residues.

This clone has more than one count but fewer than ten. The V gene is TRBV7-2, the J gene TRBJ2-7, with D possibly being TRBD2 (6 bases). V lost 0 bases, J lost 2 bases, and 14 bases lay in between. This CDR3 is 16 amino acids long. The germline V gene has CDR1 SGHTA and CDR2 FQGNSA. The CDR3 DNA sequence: TGTGCCAGCAGCTTAGCAACACTAGCTGGAACCTACGAGCAGTACTTC. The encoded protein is CASSLATLAGTYEQYF.

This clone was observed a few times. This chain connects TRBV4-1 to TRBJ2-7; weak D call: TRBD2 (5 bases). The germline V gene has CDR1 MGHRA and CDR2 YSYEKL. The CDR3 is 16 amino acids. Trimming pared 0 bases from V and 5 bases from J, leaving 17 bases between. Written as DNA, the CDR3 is TGCGCCAGCAGCCAAGATCTCCTAGCACCGATGGACGAGCAGTACTTC. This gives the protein CASSQDLLAPMDEQYF.

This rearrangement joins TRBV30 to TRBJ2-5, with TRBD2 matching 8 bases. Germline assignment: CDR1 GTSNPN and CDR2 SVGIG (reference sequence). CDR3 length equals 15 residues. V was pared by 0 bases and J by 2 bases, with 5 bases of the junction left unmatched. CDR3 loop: CAWSVYGGEQETQYF. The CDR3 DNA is TGTGCCTGGAGTGTATACGGGGGGGAGCAAGAGACCCAGTACTTC.

CDR3 nucleotide sequence: TGTGCCAGCAGTCGGCCCTATTTAGCGGGAGAGGATGAGCAGTTCTTC. Its translation: CASSRPYLAGEDEQFF. This chain uses TRBV28 with TRBJ2-1, with 9 bases aligning to TRBD2. J gave up 8 bases and V 5 bases, and 13 bases lay outside the gene matches. The CDR3 covers 16 residues. Germline V gene sequence: CDR1 MDHEN, CDR2 SYDVKM.

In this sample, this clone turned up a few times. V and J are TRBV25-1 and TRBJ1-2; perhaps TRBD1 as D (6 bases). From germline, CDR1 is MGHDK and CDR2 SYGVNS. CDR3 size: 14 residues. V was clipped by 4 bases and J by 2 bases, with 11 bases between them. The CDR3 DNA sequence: TGTGCCAGCAGTGCCCTACAGGGCAACTATGGCTACACCTTC. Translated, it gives CASSALQGNYGYTF.